The rows below give T cell receptor beta chains drawn from one sample of a study of shared clonotypes between healthy human individuals. Profiled with immunoSEQ multiplex PCR; TCRdb holds only in-frame clones, not every one. Of 1.5 million to 2.5 million clones detected, approximately 94% appear once; the ten largest clones hold 1% to 1.5%. The specimen sequenced was naive CD8+ T cells sorted from blood. The receptors were sampled from a man aged 18 to 30 in good health. Both conserved end residues are part of each CDR3. The D gene is left open where the match is weak. A row's size may be missing; if present it is once, few, many or a size class.

V gene,clone size,D gene,CDR3 length,J gene,CDR3 protein
TRBV6-6,.,.,16,TRBJ2-5,CASSYWAGSVQETQYF
TRBV7-8,.,.,15,TRBJ2-1,CASSLSQGIYNEQFF
TRBV9,.,.,14,TRBJ2-7,CASSVGGDPYEQYF
TRBV27,.,.,16,TRBJ2-1,CASSFGRRLSYNEQFF
TRBV28,.,.,13,TRBJ2-7,CASSSSLGDEQYF
TRBV2,.,.,11,TRBJ2-7,CASSEPREQYF
TRBV27,.,.,15,TRBJ2-6,CASSLNRRGANVLTF
TRBV5-6,few,.,14,TRBJ1-5,CASSLGGSNQPQHF
TRBV5-1,.,TRBD2,17,TRBJ2-2,CASSGGLAGANTGELFF
TRBV4-3,.,.,15,TRBJ1-2,CASSQENGLSGGYTF
TRBV6-5,.,.,13,TRBJ2-2,CASSWAPDRELFF
TRBV6-5,once,.,15,TRBJ2-5,CASSYIERGQETQYF
TRBV27,.,.,14,TRBJ2-7,CASSLAARSGEQYF
TRBV4-1,.,.,15,TRBJ2-1,CASSTNGPDNNEQFF
TRBV7-6,once,.,15,TRBJ2-7,CASSLTLAGEDEQYF
TRBV13,.,TRBD2,14,TRBJ2-7,CASSPRLAGDEQYF
TRBV7-8,.,.,14,TRBJ2-7,CASSPMDRNYEQYF
TRBV7-2,.,.,11,TRBJ2-3,CASSLADTQYF
TRBV18,.,TRBD2,16,TRBJ2-7,CASSAGPGLASYEQYF
TRBV14,.,.,16,TRBJ2-1,CASSANPGNNHNEQFF
TRBV7-9,.,.,12,TRBJ2-1,CASSFGDGEQFF
TRBV28,.,.,13,TRBJ2-5,CAIRGWGEETQYF
TRBV19,.,TRBD1,14,TRBJ1-1,CASTPQGVSTEAFF
TRBV27,.,.,17,TRBJ2-2,CASSPPARITDTGELFF
TRBV13,.,TRBD2,16,TRBJ2-7,CASSLGGSGGFYEQYF
TRBV11-2,.,.,13,TRBJ2-5,CASRGGMGETQYF
TRBV14,once,.,12,TRBJ1-2,CASSHNRVGYTF
TRBV6-1,once,.,15,TRBJ1-3,CASSESVASGNTIYF
TRBV2,.,.,13,TRBJ2-7,CASSYQGNYEQYF
TRBV30,.,.,14,TRBJ1-3,CAWSSGVPGNTIYF
TRBV27,.,.,14,TRBJ1-2,CASSLAGSDYGYTF
TRBV7-9,.,TRBD1,16,TRBJ2-2,CASSLLTGGKVGELFF
TRBV19,.,TRBD1,17,TRBJ2-7,CASKQSQGQAENYEQYF
TRBV19,.,.,13,TRBJ1-3,CASSAEPGNTIYF
TRBV5-1,.,TRBD2,16,TRBJ2-7,CASSYSGTSAIYEQYF
TRBV10-3,once,.,13,TRBJ2-1,CAIGTGSLDEQFF
TRBV5-6,.,.,13,TRBJ1-4,CASSLVMGGGMFF